One sample yielded the 21 T cell receptor beta chains listed below, sequenced in a study of T cell responses to AZD1222 COVID-19 vaccine. Profiling relied on immunoSEQ multiplex PCR, and the TCRdb table lists in-frame clones only, not all of them. This table has roughly 140,000 clones, 88% appearing once. Source: peripheral blood, taken on day 0 of AZD1222 vaccination. These receptors were collected from an adult in good health.

The CDR3 bases are TGTGCCAGCAGCCAATGGGGACAGGCCTACGAGCAGTACTTC. Translation: CASSQWGQAYEQYF. The genes are TRBV14 and TRBJ2-7, with 8 bases that match TRBD1. This CDR3 is built from 14 residues. Per germline, CDR1 SGHDN and CDR2 FVKESK. With V trimmed by 2 bases and J by 2 bases, 2 bases remained unmatched. The full variable domain, completed using reference TRBV14 and TRBJ2-7, is EAGVTQFPSHSVIEKGQTVTLRCDPISGHDNLYWYRRVMGKEIKFLLHFVKESKQDESGMPNNRFLAERTGGTYSTLKVQPAELEDSGVYFCASSQWGQAYEQYFGPGTRLTVT.

This rearrangement joins TRBV27 to TRBJ1-2, with D perhaps matching TRBD1 (6 bases). Germline V gene lookup returns CDR1 MNHEY and CDR2 SMNVEV (reference sequence). The CDR3 contains 8 residues. Here the CDR3 reads CEGAGVTF. CDR3 nucleotide sequence: TGTGAGGGTGCAGGGGTCACCTTC.

The CDR3 sequence: CASSVNNEQFF. DNA of the CDR3: TGTGCCAGCAGTGTTAACAATGAGCAGTTCTTC. The chain carries TRBV2 and TRBJ2-1; D is undetermined. CDR1 and CDR2 (germline): SNHLY, FYNNEI. The germline V and J ends were trimmed by 4 bases and 5 bases, with 3 bases remaining between them. The CDR3 covers 11 residues.

The chain carries TRBV6-2 or TRBV6-3 and TRBJ2-5; TRBD1 agrees at 7 bases. CDR1 and CDR2 from the germline V gene are MNHEY and SVGEGT. This CDR3 comprises 13 residues. Losses at the gene ends were 6 bases for V and 4 bases for J; bases not matched to a gene: 5. CDR3: CASSDRVPETQYF. In nucleotides, the CDR3 is TGTGCCAGCAGCGACAGGGTCCCAGAGACCCAGTACTTC.

The chain has TRBV29-1 and TRBJ2-1, with D possibly matching TRBD1 (6 bases). There are 15 residues in the CDR3. Germline CDR1 reads SQVTM; CDR2 reads ANQGSEA. Trimming removed 0 bases at V and 5 bases at J, with 14 bases between. The chain's CDR3 is CSVEEMSGADNEQFF. The CDR3 DNA is TGCAGCGTTGAAGAAATGTCAGGGGCTGACAATGAGCAGTTCTTC.

The chain uses TRBV30 and TRBJ1-2; tentative D call: TRBD1 (6 bases). Between the trimmed V and J ends, which lost 2 bases and 1 base, there was a span of 11 bases. Germline V CDR1 and CDR2: GTSNPN, SVGIG (reference sequence). The CDR3 spans 14 residues. DNA for the CDR3: TGTGCCTGGAGTCAGTACAGGGTTAACTATGGCTACACCTTC. Its protein is CAWSQYRVNYGYTF.

The chain carries TRBV11-2 and TRBJ2-3, with D unclear. The V and J ends lost 5 bases and 2 bases respectively, with 5 bases between them. The germline V gene encodes CDR1 SGHAT and CDR2 FQNNGV. The length of the CDR3 is 12 residues. CDR3 amino acids: CASSRTTDTQYF. CDR3 nucleotides: TGTGCCAGCAGCCGCACCACAGATACGCAGTATTTT.

Notes on this clone: At the DNA level, this CDR3 is encoded by other sequences in the same sample as well. The rearrangement joins TRBV11-1 to TRBJ1-1, with D hard to call. Between the trimmed V and J ends, which lost 2 bases and 2 bases, there was a span of 3 bases. Germline V gene data show CDR1 as SGHAT and CDR2 as FQDESV (reference sequence). The length of the CDR3 is 12 residues. CDR3: CASSLSNTEAFF. CDR3 nucleotides: TGTGCCAGCAGCTTATCAAACACTGAAGCTTTCTTT.

The V and J genes are TRBV7-3 and TRBJ1-6, with TRBD1 matching over 8 bases. V shed 5 bases and J 11 bases; nucleotides not matched to a gene: 11. This CDR3 has 15 amino acids. Germline V gives CDR1 SGHTA, CDR2 FQGTGA. CDR3 bases: TGTGCCAGCAGCCAGACAGGGGCTGGCGGGACACCCCTCCACTTT. This sequence encodes CASSQTGAGGTPLHF.

This rearrangement joins TRBV6-5 to TRBJ2-7; 7 bases line up with TRBD2. The germline V gene encodes CDR1 MNHEY and CDR2 SVGAGI. The CDR3 runs to 16 residues. V shed 3 bases, J shed 4 bases, and the junction held 12 bases outside the gene matches. CDR3 amino acids: CASSYSSTSTHYEQYF. CDR3 DNA: TGTGCCAGCAGTTATTCGTCGACTAGCACACATTACGAGCAGTACTTC.

The V call is TRBV7-8, the J call TRBJ1-5; weak D call: TRBD1 (6 bases). The CDR3 loop spans 16 amino acids. The germline gives CDR1 SGHVS, CDR2 FQNEAQ. With 1 base removed from V and 4 bases from J, the gap between germline ends came to 14 bases. The DNA of the CDR3 is TGTGCCAGCAGCTTAGAGGGACAAATCTTGAATCAGCCCCAGCATTTT. It specifies CASSLEGQILNQPQHF.

This chain joins TRBV6-2 or TRBV6-3 and TRBJ1-1; TRBD1 might be the D (6 bases). CDR1 is MNHEY and CDR2 is SVGEGT in the germline V gene. Trimming took 3 bases from V and 1 from J, leaving 15 bases between them. The CDR3 runs 16 residues. The CDR3 here is CASSYWGGAANTEAFF. The CDR3 coding sequence is TGTGCCAGCAGTTATTGGGGGGGGGCTGCGAACACTGAAGCTTTCTTT.

This sequence joins TRBV5-5 and TRBJ2-3, with unresolved D. V lost 1 base and J lost 3, with 3 bases in between. The germline CDR1 and CDR2 sequences are SGHKS and YYEKEE (reference sequence). There are 12 residues in the CDR3. The CDR3 protein is CASSLSTDTQYF. The CDR3, as DNA: TGTGCCAGCAGCTTGAGTACAGATACGCAGTATTTT.

The V and J genes are TRBV7-2 and TRBJ1-4; 7 nucleotides agree with TRBD1. The CDR3 loop spans 15 amino acids. Per the germline V gene, CDR1 is SGHTA and CDR2 is FQGNSA. V was pared by 5 bases and J by 5 bases, with 8 bases of the junction left unmatched. CDR3 nucleotide sequence: TGTGCCAGCAGCGCTTACAGGGGAGGGAATGAAAAACTGTTTTTT. It translates to CASSAYRGGNEKLFF.

The chain carries TRBV14 and TRBJ1-6; 7 nucleotides match TRBD1. The CDR3 loop spans 15 amino acids. Germline CDR1 SGHDN, CDR2 FVKESK. Germline trimming cut 0 bases from V and 7 bases from J; bases unmatched to any gene: 3. The CDR3 region has the DNA TGTGCCAGCAGCCAAGAAAGGGGGCGAAATTCACCCCTCCACTTT. It yields the protein CASSQERGRNSPLHF.

V is TRBV4-3 and J is TRBJ2-7; TRBD1 might be the D (6 bases). From germline, CDR1 is LGHNA and CDR2 YSLEER. The CDR3 is 13 residues long. Trimming left V 0 bases short and J 8 bases short, with 11 bases between. This CDR3 reads CASSQDLGAKQYF. DNA for the CDR3: TGCGCCAGCAGCCAAGATCTGGGGGCTAAGCAGTACTTC.

The chain uses TRBV3-1 (or the pseudogene TRBV3-2) and TRBJ2-5, with D tentatively TRBD1 (5 bases). Germline CDR1 reads LGHDT; CDR2 reads YNNKEL (reference sequence). The CDR3 runs to 14 residues. V lost 3 bases, J lost 7 bases, and 15 bases lay in between. DNA for the CDR3: TGTGCCAGCAGCCACGGGCAGGACAAGGGGACCCAGTACTTC. Translated: CASSHGQDKGTQYF.

The chain couples TRBV2 to TRBJ2-5; TRBD1 matches 9 bases. Germline trimming cut 3 bases from V and 0 bases from J; bases unmatched to any gene: 2. Germline V lookup: CDR1 SNHLY, CDR2 FYNNEI. The CDR3 sequence is 15 residues long. This CDR3 reads CASSDDRGYQETQYF. For the CDR3, the DNA is TGTGCCAGCAGTGACGACAGGGGGTACCAAGAGACCCAGTACTTC.

The chain joins TRBV19 to TRBJ2-2, with 12 bases identical to TRBD2. The germline V gene encodes CDR1 LNHDA and CDR2 SQIVND (reference sequence). The CDR3 length is 18 residues. Trimming removed 9 bases from V and 7 bases from J; junction bases left unmatched: 18. The CDR3 reads CASRPWGLAGSRGGELFF. CDR3 nucleotide sequence: TGTGCCAGCCGACCCTGGGGACTAGCGGGCTCCAGGGGCGGGGAGCTGTTTTTT.

This sequence joins TRBV28 and TRBJ2-3; TRBD2 agrees at 11 bases. The CDR3 contains 17 residues. V lost 4 bases to trimming and J lost 5 bases; unmatched junction nucleotides: 11. CDR1 MDHEN and CDR2 SYDVKM come from the germline V gene. This chain's CDR3 is CASSSTLAGVFRDTQYF. CDR3 bases: TGTGCCAGCAGTTCTACACTAGCGGGAGTTTTTCGAGATACGCAGTATTTT.

This clone was counted a single time. The chain is built from TRBV28 and TRBJ1-1; D may be TRBD1 (6 bases). V lost 1 base and J 4 bases, leaving 13 bases between the germline ends. The germline V gene encodes CDR1 MDHEN and CDR2 SYDVKM. The CDR3 has 15 residues. The CDR3 protein is CASSLLGGPGTEAFF. The CDR3 nucleotides read TGTGCCAGCAGTTTATTGGGGGGGCCGGGCACTGAAGCTTTCTTT.